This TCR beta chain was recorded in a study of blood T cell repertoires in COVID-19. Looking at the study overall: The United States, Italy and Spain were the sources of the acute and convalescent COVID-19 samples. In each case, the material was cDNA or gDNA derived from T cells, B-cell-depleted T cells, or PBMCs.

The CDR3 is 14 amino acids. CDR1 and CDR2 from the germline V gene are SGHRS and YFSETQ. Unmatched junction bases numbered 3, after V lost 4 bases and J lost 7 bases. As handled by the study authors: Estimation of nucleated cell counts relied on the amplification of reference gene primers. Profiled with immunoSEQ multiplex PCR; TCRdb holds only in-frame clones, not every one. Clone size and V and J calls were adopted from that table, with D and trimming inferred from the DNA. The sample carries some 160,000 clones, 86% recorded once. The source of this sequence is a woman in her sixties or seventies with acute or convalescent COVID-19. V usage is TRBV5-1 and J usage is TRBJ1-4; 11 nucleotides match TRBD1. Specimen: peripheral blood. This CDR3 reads CASSVGQGGEKLFF. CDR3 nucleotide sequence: TGCGCCAGCAGCGTGGGACAGGGGGGTGAAAAACTGTTTTTT.